One and the same sample provided the 30 T cell receptor beta chains below, sequenced in a study of T cell repertoires in ileal Crohn's disease. Sequencing was performed with immunoSEQ multiplex PCR; in TCRdb, only in-frame clones are kept and a portion is missing. Among some 20,000 clones listed, approximately 77% were seen once. The time point was: neoterminal ileum biopsy at postoperative endoscopy, about 6 months after surgery. The sample comprised ileal tissue. These receptors originate from an adult with Crohn's disease.

This sequence joins TRBV5-6 and TRBJ2-5; no clear D gene. The germline gives CDR1 SGHDT, CDR2 YYEEEE. This CDR3 comprises 12 residues. V dropped 4 bases and J dropped 5 bases, with 9 bases sitting between them. This chain's CDR3 is CASSQRGETQYF. The CDR3 coding sequence is TGTGCCAGCAGCCAGCGTGGGGAGACCCAGTACTTC.

The chain joins TRBV19 to TRBJ2-7; D might be TRBD1 (7 bases). The length of the CDR3 is 13 residues. From germline, CDR1 is LNHDA and CDR2 SQIVND (reference sequence). Trimming removed 3 bases from V and 7 bases from J, with 13 bases in between. CDR3 bases: TGTGCCAGTAGTATGCCAGGGGGGAGAGAGCAGTACTTC. Its protein product is CASSMPGGREQYF.

This clone was detected a few times. The genes are TRBV21-1 and TRBJ2-7; TRBD1 reflects the table's D call only, with no check against the DNA. TRBV21-1 has pseudogene status. CDR3 length: 13 amino acids. The CDR3 is CASSLRTVHEQYF. CDR3 DNA sequence: TGTGCCAGCAGCTTAAGGACAGTACACGAGCAGTACTTC.

The V and J genes are TRBV10-3 and TRBJ1-1, with D tentatively TRBD1 (5 bases). CDR1 and CDR2 from the germline V gene are ENHRY and SYGVKD. The CDR3 loop spans 16 amino acids. Trimming removed 2 bases at V and 1 base at J, with 14 bases between. The CDR3 protein is CAISEVHRGANTEAFF. In DNA, the CDR3 is TGTGCCATCAGTGAGGTCCACCGCGGGGCGAACACTGAAGCTTTCTTT.

This chain connects TRBV30 to TRBJ1-1; the match to TRBD1 covers 11 bases. The V and J ends lost 0 bases and 11 bases, in that order; junction bases with no gene match: 11. The CDR3 consists of 15 residues. Per the germline V gene, CDR1 is GTSNPN and CDR2 is SVGIG (reference sequence). CDR3 loop: CAWSVTGTGGLWAFF. DNA of the CDR3: TGTGCCTGGAGTGTTACCGGGACAGGGGGGTTATGGGCTTTCTTT.

This clone was seen more than once but under ten times. The V call is TRBV2, the J call TRBJ1-1; 8 bases align to TRBD1. With 7 bases clipped from V and 2 bases from J, the junction kept 3 bases outside the gene matches. The length of the CDR3 is 13 residues. Germline values: CDR1 SNHLY, CDR2 FYNNEI. The CDR3, as DNA: TGTGCCAGCATGGGACAGGTTAACACTGAAGCTTTCTTT. It is translated as CASMGQVNTEAFF.

The CDR3 DNA is TGTGCCAGCAGCTCTGTTCGGGGGATCTTCACTGAAGCTTTCTTT. This codes for CASSSVRGIFTEAFF. The V and J genes are TRBV7-2 and TRBJ1-1, with D perhaps TRBD1 (5 bases). The V end lost 4 bases, the J end lost 4 bases, and 16 bases lay between the germline ends. CDR3 length: 15 residues. Germline lookup yields CDR1 SGHTA and CDR2 FQGNSA.

The chain employs TRBV11-3 and TRBJ2-5; D is undetermined. V was clipped by 1 base and J by 1 base, with 7 bases between them. The CDR3 consists of 14 residues. Germline V gene sequence: CDR1 SGHNT, CDR2 YENEEA. CDR3 bases: TGTGCCAGCAGCTTAGTCCGGTTCCAAGAGACCCAGTACTTC. It is translated as CASSLVRFQETQYF.

The rearrangement links TRBV5-6 to TRBJ2-3; TRBD2 agrees at 7 bases. Losses at the gene ends were 4 bases for V and 10 bases for J; bases not matched to a gene: 15. Germline lookup yields CDR1 SGHDT and CDR2 YYEEEE. The CDR3 totals 15 residues. DNA for the CDR3: TGTGCCAGCAGCGGGGCGGGGGACCCTCAATCGGCGCAGTATTTT. Protein product: CASSGAGDPQSAQYF.

This clone was detected only once. The rearrangement uses TRBV19 and TRBJ1-1, with D perhaps TRBD1 (5 bases). The V and J ends lost 5 bases and 5 bases respectively, with 15 bases between them. Germline lookup yields CDR1 LNHDA and CDR2 SQIVND (reference sequence). The CDR3 contains 14 residues. The DNA for the CDR3 is TGTGCCAGTAGTCCTAAGATGGGGGGTACTGAAGCTTTCTTT. This encodes CASSPKMGGTEAFF.

This chain joins TRBV6-5 and TRBJ1-5; D is unclear. Trimming removed 7 bases at V and 1 base at J, with 5 bases between. The CDR3 extends over 12 amino acids. Germline V gene data show CDR1 as MNHEY and CDR2 as SVGAGI. CDR3 residues: CASTQSNQPQHF. In DNA form, the CDR3 reads TGTGCCAGCACCCAGAGCAATCAGCCCCAGCATTTT.

V usage is TRBV19 and J usage is TRBJ2-3; D gene ambiguous. Germline V lookup: CDR1 LNHDA, CDR2 SQIVND (reference sequence). Trimming removed 3 bases at V and 1 base at J, with 14 bases between. The CDR3 is 16 amino acids. CDR3 sequence reads: CASSMNGPRGTDTQYF. The CDR3 nucleotides are TGTGCCAGTAGTATGAATGGGCCGCGCGGCACAGATACGCAGTATTTT. Looking up the rest from reference TRBV19 and TRBJ2-3 gives the full variable domain: DGGITQSPKYLFRKEGQNVTLSCEQNLNHDAMYWYRQDPGQGLRLIYYSQIVNDFQKGDIAEGYSVSREKKESFPLTVTSAQKNPTAFYLCASSMNGPRGTDTQYFGPGTRLTVL.

This clone was seen a handful of times. This rearrangement joins TRBV14 to TRBJ2-1, with TRBD2 as a possible D gene (6 bases). Germline CDR1 is SGHDN and CDR2 is FVKESK. This CDR3 has 17 residues. V was pared by 4 bases and J by 1 base, with 17 bases between. CDR3: CASSLTSGRESYNEQFF. In DNA form, the CDR3 reads TGTGCCAGCAGCCTTACCTCCGGGAGAGAATCCTACAATGAGCAGTTCTTC. Using reference TRBV14 and TRBJ2-1 for the parts outside the CDR3, the full variable domain is EAGVTQFPSHSVIEKGQTVTLRCDPISGHDNLYWYRRVMGKEIKFLLHFVKESKQDESGMPNNRFLAERTGGTYSTLKVQPAELEDSGVYFCASSLTSGRESYNEQFFGPGTRLTVL.

Concerning this clone itself: Other DNA sequences in this sample translate to the same CDR3. V and J are TRBV2 and TRBJ2-1; D possibly corresponds to TRBD2 (7 bases). Trimming took off 8 bases at V and 4 bases at J, with 18 bases between the two ends. The CDR3 runs 15 residues. Germline CDR1 is SNHLY and CDR2 is FYNNEI. The CDR3: CASQKWGGTYNEQFF. In DNA, the CDR3 is TGTGCCAGCCAAAAATGGGGAGGGACATACAATGAGCAGTTCTTC.

This clone showed up just a few times. The chain has TRBV2 and TRBJ2-1; TRBD1 matches 10 bases. The CDR3 has 14 residues. V trimming: 3 bases; J trimming: 6 bases; junction bases outside the gene matches: 2. Per the germline V gene, CDR1 is SNHLY and CDR2 is FYNNEI. Here the CDR3 DNA reads TGTGCCAGCAGTGACCGACAGGGGGCCAATGAGCAGTTCTTC. Its protein is CASSDRQGANEQFF.

V and J are TRBV30 and TRBJ1-2; D is ambiguous. Germline V gene data show CDR1 as GTSNPN and CDR2 as SVGIG (reference sequence). Between the trimmed V and J ends, which lost 4 bases and 5 bases, there was a span of 20 bases. The CDR3 sequence is 15 residues long. CDR3 protein: CAWNQRLEVRYGYTF. CDR3 nucleotide sequence: TGTGCCTGGAACCAGCGGCTGGAAGTTCGGTATGGCTACACCTTC. The variable domain in full, with the rest retrieved from reference TRBV30 and TRBJ1-2, is SQTIHQWPATLVQPVGSPLSLECTVEGTSNPNLYWYRQAAGRGLQLLFYSVGIGQISSEVPQNLSASRPQDRQFILSSKKLLLSDSGFYLCAWNQRLEVRYGYTFGSGTRLTVV.

The chain is built from TRBV30 and TRBJ2-5; D is unresolved. The CDR3 length is 13 residues. Germline V CDR1 and CDR2: GTSNPN, SVGIG (reference sequence). The ends were cut back, 2 bases at V and 1 base at J, with 8 bases in the middle. This chain's CDR3 is CAWSSYSQETQYF. The CDR3 DNA reads TGTGCCTGGAGTTCCTACAGCCAAGAGACCCAGTACTTC.

V and J are TRBV7-2 and TRBJ2-7, with D possibly matching TRBD2 (5 bases). Trimming shortened V by 3 bases and J by 1 base, and 10 bases separated the two germline ends. From germline, CDR1 is SGHTA and CDR2 FQGNSA. The length of the CDR3 is 14 residues. The CDR3 DNA is TGTGCCAGCAGCTTTGCGGACTGGTCCTACGAGCAGTACTTC. This sequence encodes CASSFADWSYEQYF.

The chain employs TRBV10-1 and TRBJ1-2; 9 nucleotides align to TRBD1. The trim removed 5 bases at V and 6 bases at J, leaving 4 bases unmatched. Germline CDR1 and CDR2: WNHNN and SYGVQD (reference sequence). The CDR3 runs to 13 residues. In DNA, the CDR3 is TGCGCCAGCAGTCCCGGGACAGGGCATGGCTACACCTTC. Translated: CASSPGTGHGYTF.

Only a few counts were recorded for this clone. V usage is TRBV10-3 and J usage is TRBJ2-1; TRBD2 aligns across 7 bases. CDR3 length equals 16 residues. V was pared by 0 bases and J by 4 bases, with 6 bases of the junction left unmatched. Germline CDR1 and CDR2: ENHRY and SYGVKD. The CDR3 sequence is CAISESLTSRYNEQFF. The CDR3 region has the DNA TGTGCCATCAGTGAGTCTTTGACTAGCCGTTACAATGAGCAGTTCTTC.

The rearrangement uses TRBV4-3 and TRBJ2-7; the match to TRBD2 covers 9 bases. V was pared by 1 base and J by 4 bases, with 2 bases of the junction left unmatched. CDR1 and CDR2 (germline): LGHNA, YSLEER. The CDR3 extends over 14 amino acids. DNA for the CDR3: TGCGCCAGCAGCCAAGGACTAGCGGTGTACGAGCAGTACTTC. Translating gives CASSQGLAVYEQYF.

The rearrangement uses TRBV6-5 and TRBJ1-2; D is ambiguous. Per the germline V gene, CDR1 is MNHEY and CDR2 is SVGAGI. V lost 5 bases, J lost 4 bases, and 8 bases lay in between. The CDR3 is 12 amino acids. The CDR3: CASSEAGYGYTF. The CDR3 region has the DNA TGTGCCAGCAGTGAAGCCGGCTATGGCTACACCTTC.

The V and J genes are TRBV5-1 and TRBJ1-1; 9 nucleotides line up with TRBD1. The CDR3 has 16 amino acids. Germline CDR1 reads SGHRS; CDR2 reads YFSETQ. With 5 bases clipped from V and 1 base from J, the junction kept 9 bases outside the gene matches. CDR3 region: CASSPGTGIGNTEAFF. CDR3 bases: TGCGCCAGCAGTCCCGGGACAGGGATTGGGAACACTGAAGCTTTCTTT.

V gene TRBV2 combines with J gene TRBJ2-5; TRBD2 is a possible D gene (7 bases). Germline V gives CDR1 SNHLY, CDR2 FYNNEI. V lost 2 bases and J lost 5, with 18 bases in between. The length of the CDR3 is 16 residues. CDR3 DNA sequence: TGTGCCAGCAGTGAAATCGGCGGGGGCGGTTCGGAGACCCAGTACTTC. Translated, it gives CASSEIGGGGSETQYF.

The rearrangement links TRBV6-5 to TRBJ2-1, with TRBD2 identical over 11 bases. Germline V gene data show CDR1 as MNHEY and CDR2 as SVGAGI. V shed 6 bases and J 6 bases; nucleotides not matched to a gene: 7. CDR3 length: 15 amino acids. The CDR3, as DNA: TGTGCCAGCAGCAGGGCTAGCGGGAGGCTCAATGAGCAGTTCTTC. Encoded protein: CASSRASGRLNEQFF.

V gene TRBV5-1 combines with J gene TRBJ2-2; tentative D call: TRBD2 (6 bases). The CDR3 runs to 16 residues. With 4 bases removed from V and 3 bases from J, the gap between germline ends came to 16 bases. Germline V lookup: CDR1 SGHRS, CDR2 YFSETQ. Here the CDR3 DNA reads TGCGCCAGCAGCCCGCGGGGAATTGGGGACACCGGGGAGCTGTTTTTT. This sequence encodes CASSPRGIGDTGELFF. The full variable domain, in which reference TRBV5-1 and TRBJ2-2 provide the parts outside the CDR3, is KAGVTQTPRYLIKTRGQQVTLSCSPISGHRSVSWYQQTPGQGLQFLFEYFSETQRNKGNFPGRFSGRQFSNSRSEMNVSTLELGDSALYLCASSPRGIGDTGELFFGEGSRLTVL.

The J gene is TRBJ2-7, the V gene TRBV6-5, with D hard to call. Germline CDR1 MNHEY, CDR2 SVGAGI. V was clipped by 0 bases and J by 0 bases, with 6 bases between them. The CDR3 totals 14 residues. The chain's CDR3 is CASSYSISSYEQYF. Written as DNA, the CDR3 is TGTGCCAGCAGTTACTCAATTAGCTCCTACGAGCAGTACTTC.

The V call is TRBV4-1, the J call TRBJ2-2; D is possibly TRBD1 (6 bases). V was trimmed by 1 base and J by 0 bases, leaving 15 bases between them. Germline CDR1 MGHRA, CDR2 YSYEKL. This CDR3 region has 18 residues. CDR3 region: CASSQGQVGFANTGELFF. The CDR3 bases are TGCGCCAGCAGCCAAGGACAGGTTGGTTTTGCGAACACCGGGGAGCTGTTTTTT.

This clone is a singleton in its sample. The chain joins TRBV11-2 to TRBJ2-7; 8 bases fit TRBD2. The CDR3 has 18 amino acids. V lost 4 bases to trimming and J lost 6 bases; unmatched junction nucleotides: 20. Germline values: CDR1 SGHAT, CDR2 FQNNGV. The CDR3 spells CASSSQSSGPLRGTEQYF. The CDR3 DNA is TGTGCCAGCAGCTCCCAGTCTAGCGGGCCCCTTCGGGGGACCGAGCAGTACTTC.

The gene calls are TRBV9 and TRBJ2-4; 12 nucleotides agree with TRBD2. The CDR3 has 16 amino acids. With V trimmed by 0 bases and J by 5 bases, 3 bases remained unmatched. The V gene's germline CDR1 is SGDLS and CDR2 YYNGEE. In DNA form, the CDR3 reads TGTGCCAGCAGCGTAGGACTAGCGGGAGTGGAAAACATTCAGTACTTC. Translating it yields CASSVGLAGVENIQYF.